What follows are 21 T cell receptor beta chains derived from one specimen sequenced in a study of blood T cell repertoires in COVID-19. Libraries were prepared by immunoSEQ multiplex PCR; TCRdb keeps only in-frame clonotypes and omits some of them. In the table there are 500,000 to 600,000 clones, 85% to 90% of which are singletons. The source material was peripheral blood. These receptor sequences come from a woman aged 45-65 years with COVID-19, enrolled during active disease.

The rearrangement uses TRBV6-5 and TRBJ1-1, with D possibly being TRBD1 (5 bases). Trimming took 6 bases from V and 5 from J, leaving 13 bases between them. From germline, CDR1 is MNHEY and CDR2 SVGAGI. The CDR3 runs to 13 residues. CDR3 nucleotide sequence: TGTGCCAGCAGGTGGGGGAGGGAAACTGAAGCTTTCTTT. Protein sequence: CASRWGRETEAFF.

The chain links TRBV4-1 to TRBJ1-6; 7 bases map to TRBD1. The V gene end was trimmed by 1 base and the J gene end by 5 bases; junction bases not matched to a gene: 11. The CDR3 extends over 18 amino acids. Germline V gene lookup returns CDR1 MGHRA and CDR2 YSYEKL. CDR3: CASSQGRKGARHNSPLHF. DNA of the CDR3: TGCGCCAGCAGCCAAGGTAGAAAGGGGGCGAGGCATAATTCACCCCTCCACTTT.

The chain employs TRBV3-1 (or the pseudogene TRBV3-2) and TRBJ2-6; possible D gene TRBD2, 5 bases. The CDR3 is 16 amino acids. Germline V gene sequence: CDR1 LGHDT, CDR2 YNNKEL (reference sequence). V lost 1 base, J lost 4 bases, and 11 bases lay in between. The CDR3 region is CASSQVWRAGANVLTF. In DNA form, the CDR3 reads TGTGCCAGCAGCCAAGTTTGGCGGGCAGGGGCCAACGTCCTGACTTTC.

The J gene is TRBJ1-2, the V gene TRBV6-1; 7 bases fit TRBD1. The CDR3 is 14 residues long. With 2 bases clipped from V and 5 bases from J, the junction kept 5 bases outside the gene matches. In germline, CDR1 is MNHNS, CDR2 SASEGT. The CDR3 loop is CASSEFGTAYGYTF. The CDR3 DNA reads as TGTGCCAGCAGTGAATTTGGGACAGCTTATGGCTACACCTTC.

The gene calls are TRBV27 and TRBJ1-1, with TRBD1 identical over 8 bases. The CDR3 runs 14 residues. Germline V lookup: CDR1 MNHEY, CDR2 SMNVEV (reference sequence). J gave up 3 bases and V 8 bases, and 8 bases lay outside the gene matches. The CDR3 reads CASGARGRDTEAFF. The CDR3 region has the DNA TGTGCCAGCGGTGCCAGGGGGCGGGACACTGAAGCTTTCTTT.

This clone occurred once. The same CDR3 is also encoded by other DNA sequences in this sample. The chain employs TRBV18 and TRBJ2-7, with TRBD2 identical over 8 bases. This CDR3 is 14 amino acids long. Germline CDR1 and CDR2: KGHSH and LQKENI. V shed 3 bases, J shed 4 bases, and the junction held 5 bases outside the gene matches. The CDR3 here is CASSPSGGPYEQYF. Here the CDR3 DNA reads TGTGCCAGCTCACCCTCGGGGGGGCCTTACGAGCAGTACTTC. The full variable domain, in which reference TRBV18 and TRBJ2-7 provide the parts outside the CDR3, is NAGVMQNPRHLVRRRGQEARLRCSPMKGHSHVYWYRQLPEEGLKFMVYLQKENIIDESGMPKERFSAEFPKEGPSILRIQQVVRGDSAAYFCASSPSGGPYEQYFGPGTRLTVT.

The chain carries TRBV30 and TRBJ1-5; weak D call: TRBD1 (5 bases). CDR1 and CDR2 (germline): GTSNPN, SVGIG (reference sequence). The CDR3 is 15 amino acids. V gave up 0 bases and J gave up 0 bases, with 9 bases separating them. In DNA form, the CDR3 reads TGTGCCTGGAGTGTGGGGCCATATAGCAATCAGCCCCAGCATTTT. It encodes CAWSVGPYSNQPQHF. The full variable domain, rest sourced from reference TRBV30 and TRBJ1-5, is SQTIHQWPATLVQPVGSPLSLECTVEGTSNPNLYWYRQAAGRGLQLLFYSVGIGQISSEVPQNLSASRPQDRQFILSSKKLLLSDSGFYLCAWSVGPYSNQPQHFGDGTRLSIL.

The CDR3 reads CAWSRGGQETQYF. CDR3 coding DNA: TGTGCCTGGAGTCGAGGGGGACAAGAGACCCAGTACTTC. This rearrangement joins TRBV30 to TRBJ2-5; D perhaps matches TRBD1 (6 bases). Germline lookup yields CDR1 GTSNPN and CDR2 SVGIG (reference sequence). V lost 2 bases to trimming and J lost 2 bases, with 9 bases between them. The CDR3 sequence is 13 residues long. The whole variable domain, filled in from reference TRBV30 and TRBJ2-5, reads SQTIHQWPATLVQPVGSPLSLECTVEGTSNPNLYWYRQAAGRGLQLLFYSVGIGQISSEVPQNLSASRPQDRQFILSSKKLLLSDSGFYLCAWSRGGQETQYFGPGTRLLVL.

V usage is TRBV9 and J usage is TRBJ2-5, with D possibly TRBD1 on 8 matching bases. Trimming left V 2 bases short and J 5 bases short, with 16 bases between. This CDR3 has 15 residues. Per germline, CDR1 SGDLS and CDR2 YYNGEE. The CDR3 protein is CASSVTGGDGETQYF. CDR3 sequence (DNA): TGTGCCAGCAGCGTTACAGGGGGGGACGGGGAGACCCAGTACTTC.

The gene calls are TRBV4-2 and TRBJ2-1; tentatively, D is TRBD1 (7 bases). The CDR3 spans 15 residues. CDR1 is LGHNA and CDR2 is YNFKEQ in the germline V gene. The ends were cut back, 4 bases at V and 6 bases at J, with 16 bases in the middle. The CDR3 bases are TGTGCCAGCAGCCGAGGGGGGCAGGGGGGCAATGAGCAGTTCTTC. Its translation: CASSRGGQGGNEQFF.

The chain couples TRBV12-3 or TRBV12-4 to TRBJ1-1; 10 nucleotides line up with TRBD1. The CDR3 has 13 residues. J was trimmed by 5 bases and V by 5 bases; bases with no gene match: 2. CDR3 sequence reads: CASSRDRGTEAFF. In DNA form, the CDR3 reads TGTGCCAGCAGTCGGGACAGGGGAACTGAAGCTTTCTTT.

The sample holds one count of this clone. This chain uses TRBV4-1 with TRBJ2-1; TRBD1 is a possible D gene (5 bases). With 8 bases removed from V and 8 bases from J, the gap between germline ends came to 10 bases. The CDR3 totals 11 residues. CDR1 MGHRA and CDR2 YSYEKL come from the germline V gene. This chain's CDR3 is CASGARDEQFF. DNA of the CDR3: TGCGCCAGCGGGGCAAGGGATGAGCAGTTCTTC.

The genes are TRBV11-3 and TRBJ1-1; the D is unclear. This CDR3 spans 13 amino acids. The ends were cut back, 4 bases at V and 4 bases at J, with 10 bases in the middle. Germline CDR1 reads SGHNT; CDR2 reads YENEEA. The CDR3 sequence: CASSSHGGTEAFF. For the CDR3, the DNA is TGTGCCAGCAGCTCCCACGGAGGCACTGAAGCTTTCTTT.

CDR3 protein: CASSLGLETGELFF. Written as DNA, the CDR3 is TGTGCCAGCAGCTTAGGGTTAGAAACCGGGGAGCTGTTTTTT. The chain recombines TRBV7-9 with TRBJ2-2; D not certain. The CDR3 is 14 amino acids. The V and J ends lost 1 base and 5 bases respectively, with 8 bases between them. Germline V lookup: CDR1 SEHNR, CDR2 FQNEAQ (reference sequence).

The chain is built from TRBV5-6 and TRBJ2-7; 7 nucleotides align to TRBD1. Trimming removed 2 bases from V and 6 bases from J; junction bases left unmatched: 2. The CDR3 runs 12 residues. The germline gives CDR1 SGHDT, CDR2 YYEEEE. CDR3 sequence (DNA): TGTGCCAGCAGCTTTGCAGGGGGCGAGCAGTACTTC. Encoded protein: CASSFAGGEQYF.

V gene TRBV5-4 combines with J gene TRBJ2-5, with 11 bases lining up with TRBD1. The CDR3 totals 15 residues. Germline CDR1 and CDR2: SGHNT and YYREEE (reference sequence). V was clipped by 4 bases and J by 4 bases; unmatched bases: 6. The CDR3 sequence is CASSIPGQGGETQYF. CDR3 coding DNA: TGTGCCAGCAGCATCCCGGGACAGGGGGGAGAGACCCAGTACTTC.

The rearrangement links TRBV19 to TRBJ2-2; D is unresolved. CDR3 size: 14 residues. The V end was cut by 5 bases, the J end by 1 base, with 8 bases between. Germline V gene sequence: CDR1 LNHDA, CDR2 SQIVND (reference sequence). CDR3 residues: CASSSYRNTGELFF. As DNA, the CDR3 is TGTGCCAGTAGTTCATACAGGAACACCGGGGAGCTGTTTTTT.

This clone was recorded once. J is TRBJ1-2 and V is TRBV28; tentative D call: TRBD1 (6 bases). The CDR3 contains 16 residues. The V gene lost 6 bases and the J gene lost 5 bases, with 22 bases spanning the gap. The germline V gene encodes CDR1 MDHEN and CDR2 SYDVKM. This CDR3 is CASSTPWAGQLYGYTF. As DNA, the CDR3 is TGTGCCAGCAGCACACCCTGGGCAGGACAGCTTTATGGCTACACCTTC.

The chain carries TRBV10-3 and TRBJ2-7; TRBD1 matches at 7 bases. CDR1 and CDR2 (germline): ENHRY, SYGVKD. The J segment lost 0 bases and the V segment lost 3 bases, leaving 5 bases of the junction unmatched. The CDR3 is 15 residues long. The CDR3 bases are TGTGCCATCAGTGACAACCGACAGGGCTCCTACGAGCAGTACTTC. This codes for CAISDNRQGSYEQYF.

This clone was seen a single time. The chain employs TRBV10-3 and TRBJ1-2; TRBD1 agrees at 9 bases. Germline lookup yields CDR1 ENHRY and CDR2 SYGVKD. The V gene end was trimmed by 0 bases and the J gene end by 7 bases; junction bases not matched to a gene: 6. The CDR3 has 15 residues. CDR3 sequence (DNA): TGTGCCATCAGTGAGTCGAGACAGGGGGAGGGTGGCTACACCTTC. Translating gives CAISESRQGEGGYTF.

The chain links TRBV6-2 or TRBV6-3 to TRBJ2-1, with 9 bases that match TRBD2. The J segment lost 8 bases and the V segment lost 2 bases, leaving 7 bases of the junction unmatched. This CDR3 region has 15 residues. CDR1 and CDR2 (germline): MNHEY, SVGEGT. This CDR3 reads CASSYTRTSVYEQFF. The DNA of the CDR3 is TGTGCCAGCAGTTACACCCGGACTAGCGTGTATGAGCAGTTCTTC.